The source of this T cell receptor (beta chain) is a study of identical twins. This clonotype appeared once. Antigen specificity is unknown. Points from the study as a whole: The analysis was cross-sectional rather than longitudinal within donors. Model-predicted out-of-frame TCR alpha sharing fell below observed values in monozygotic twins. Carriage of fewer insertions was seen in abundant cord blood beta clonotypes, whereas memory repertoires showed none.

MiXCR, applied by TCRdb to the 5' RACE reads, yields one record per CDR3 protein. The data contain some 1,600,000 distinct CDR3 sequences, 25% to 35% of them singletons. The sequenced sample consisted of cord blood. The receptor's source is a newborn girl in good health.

The CDR3 DNA reads as TGTGCCAGCATCCCATATCCTAGCGGGGTGTACAATGAGCAGTTCTTC. As protein: CASIPYPSGVYNEQFF. This rearrangement joins TRBV7-8 to TRBJ2-1, with 9 bases aligning to TRBD2. Per germline, CDR1 SGHVS and CDR2 FQNEAQ. This CDR3 is 16 amino acids long. Unmatched junction bases numbered 11, after V lost 7 bases and J lost 4 bases.